This T cell receptor beta chain came from a study of beta chain features in type 1 diabetes. Study findings and constraints: When Type 1 diabetes patients were examined, their TCRB CDR3s proved moderately but significantly shorter in all four CD4+ subsets.

The CDR3 covers 16 residues. CDR1 and CDR2 from the germline V gene are MGHRA and YSYEKL. What was sequenced were expressed TCRB transcripts, since all of the isolated RNA had been reverse transcribed. Roughly 1 million reads were obtained per stem cell-like memory T cell sample on average. Profiling relied on immunoSEQ multiplex PCR, and the TCRdb table lists in-frame clones only, not all of them. Of tens of thousands of clones in the sample, approximately 70% were seen once. In regard to this clone: Its target is unknown. At one of its ends the junction is not consistent with the germline gene, which may arise from a read error.

Central memory, naive, regulatory and stem cell-like memory CD4+ cells were sorted by CD45RO/CCR7/CD25/CD127/CD95/CD27. The purity of all sorted populations exceeded 98%. The sample taken for sequencing was stem cell memory CD4+ T cells from blood. The J gene is TRBJ2-7, the V gene TRBV4-1, with 10 nucleotides matching TRBD1. This receptor was obtained from a woman aged 40 to 49 with type 1 diabetes. CDR3 sequence (DNA): TGTGCCAGCAGCCAAGAGTTCGGGACAGGGGAAAACGAGCAGTACTTC. As protein: CASSQEFGTGENEQYF.